The 14 T cell receptor beta chains presented below share a single source sample, sequenced in a study of human T cells and chemical hapten exposure. Indicated time point: patch test 1, 2 weeks after DPC sensitization. The treatment: therapeutic diphenylcyclopropenone sensitization with weekly scalp DPC. TCRdb re-analysed the RACE reads in MiXCR, keeping a single row per CDR3 protein. The sample shows some 120,000 distinct CDR3 sequences, about 12% of them seen only once. Sequenced here: whole blood, sampled in connection with sensitization to the hapten diphenylcyclopropenone (DPC). Receptors originate from a woman aged 50 to 60 with alopecia areata. Some clones in this sample may be carry-over from other donors' samples.

This clonotype has only a few counts. The chain employs TRBV5-6 and TRBJ2-3, with 10 positions matching TRBD2. The V gene end was trimmed by 1 base and the J gene end by 0 bases; junction bases not matched to a gene: 5. The CDR3 covers 17 residues. Germline V CDR1 and CDR2: SGHDT, YYEEEE. CDR3 residues: CASSLSTSGASTDTQYF. Here the CDR3 DNA reads TGTGCCAGCAGCTTGAGTACTAGCGGGGCAAGCACAGATACGCAGTATTTT.

There are many counts of this clonotype. The chain uses TRBV18 and TRBJ1-1; D is undetermined. The CDR3 is made up of 15 amino acids. Trimming removed 3 bases from V and 2 bases from J, with 13 bases in between. In germline, CDR1 is KGHSH, CDR2 LQKENI. CDR3 bases: TGTGCCAGCTCACCCCCGTACAGCAGAAACACTGAAGCTTTCTTT. This gives the protein CASSPPYSRNTEAFF.

This clonotype was counted only a few times. The rearrangement joins TRBV18 to TRBJ1-2, with D possibly being TRBD1 (5 bases). Germline lookup yields CDR1 KGHSH and CDR2 LQKENI. This CDR3 contains 14 residues. Trimming pared 2 bases from V and 8 bases from J, leaving 15 bases between. Written as DNA, the CDR3 is TGTGCCAGCTCACCAGCCAGGGAAACAAAAGGCTACACCTTC. As protein: CASSPARETKGYTF.

This clonotype was observed at least ten times. The chain carries TRBV28 and TRBJ1-5, with D unclear. Trimming left V 3 bases short and J 6 bases short, with 12 bases between. CDR3 length: 14 residues. Germline-derived CDR1 and CDR2 are MDHEN and SYDVKM. The CDR3 coding sequence is TGTGCCAGCAGTTTCGAAGCCGGGAGTCAGCCCCAGCATTTT. It translates to CASSFEAGSQPQHF.

At least ten counts were recorded for this clonotype. The V gene is TRBV7-9, the J gene TRBJ1-1; D not certain. The CDR3 covers 11 residues. V was clipped by 1 base and J by 8 bases, with 5 bases between them. Germline lookup yields CDR1 SEHNR and CDR2 FQNEAQ (reference sequence). The CDR3 sequence: CASSLEAEAFF. In DNA, the CDR3 is TGTGCCAGCAGCTTAGAGGCAGAAGCTTTCTTT.

The chain combines TRBV7-2 with TRBJ2-1; TRBD2 matches 7 bases. The CDR3 contains 15 residues. V gave up 5 bases and J gave up 7 bases; unmatched junction bases: 11. The germline gives CDR1 SGHTA, CDR2 FQGNSA. This CDR3 is CASSQTPGTMNEQFF. The CDR3 region has the DNA TGTGCCAGCAGCCAAACCCCCGGGACTATGAATGAGCAGTTCTTC.

The V call is TRBV20-1, the J call TRBJ1-4, with a possible D match to TRBD1 (6 bases). The CDR3 length is 16 residues. Trimming took off 0 bases at V and 8 bases at J, with 19 bases between the two ends. The germline V gene encodes CDR1 DFQATT and CDR2 SNEGSKA (reference sequence). This CDR3 reads CSARDQRGYSREKLFF. CDR3 nucleotides: TGCAGTGCTAGAGATCAAAGGGGGTACTCAAGGGAAAAACTGTTTTTT.

This clonotype appeared a few times. This chain joins TRBV20-1 and TRBJ1-5, with D possibly TRBD1 on 6 matching bases. CDR3 length equals 13 residues. V lost 5 bases and J lost 3, with 11 bases in between. Per the germline V gene, CDR1 is DFQATT and CDR2 is SNEGSKA (reference sequence). Here the CDR3 DNA reads TGCAGTGCTGGTGGACAGCCCAATCAGCCCCAGCATTTT. Encoded protein: CSAGGQPNQPQHF.

V is TRBV3-1 and J is TRBJ1-6; D gene ambiguous. The V and J ends lost 1 base and 9 bases respectively, with 10 bases between them. The germline V gene has CDR1 LGHDT and CDR2 YNNKEL (reference sequence). This CDR3 has 14 amino acids. The CDR3 DNA sequence: TGTGCCAGCAGCCAAGCCCCCAGCCCTTCACCCCTCCACTTT. Encoded protein: CASSQAPSPSPLHF.

This clonotype appeared a few times. The CDR3 sequence is CASSQEGPNQPQHF. Here the CDR3 DNA reads TGTGCCAGCAGCCAGGAGGGTCCCAATCAGCCCCAGCATTTT. The chain couples TRBV7-6 to TRBJ1-5; D is ambiguous. The CDR3 runs to 14 residues. Per germline, CDR1 SGHVS and CDR2 FNYEAQ. With 5 bases removed from V and 3 bases from J, the gap between germline ends came to 11 bases. The full variable domain, completed using reference TRBV7-6 and TRBJ1-5, is GAGVSQSPRYKVTKRGQDVALRCDPISGHVSLYWYRQALGQGPEFLTYFNYEAQQDKSGLPNDRFSAERPEGSISTLTIQRTEQRDSAMYRCASSQEGPNQPQHFGDGTRLSIL.

This clonotype was counted many times. The chain recombines TRBV27 with TRBJ2-6; 9 bases fit TRBD1. Losses at the gene ends were 6 bases for V and 0 bases for J; bases not matched to a gene: 6. CDR1 is MNHEY and CDR2 is SMNVEV in the germline V gene (reference sequence). The CDR3 runs to 17 residues. The CDR3 region has the DNA TGTGCCAGCAGCCGGGACAGGGCCTCCTCTGGGGCCAACGTCCTGACTTTC. This gives the protein CASSRDRASSGANVLTF.

This clonotype was recorded many times. J is TRBJ1-1 and V is TRBV21-1. TRBV21-1 is marked as a pseudogene. The CDR3 spans 12 residues. The CDR3: CASSKAGPEAFF. The CDR3 DNA reads TGTGCCAGCAGCAAAGCCGGGCCTGAAGCTTTCTTT.

In its sample, this clonotype was seen a few times. The chain joins TRBV12-3 or TRBV12-4 to TRBJ2-7; D is uncertain. The CDR3 covers 13 residues. Trimming took off 3 bases at V and 0 bases at J, with 6 bases between the two ends. CDR3 nucleotides: TGTGCCAGCAGTTTGAGGAACTCCTACGAGCAGTACTTC. Amino acids: CASSLRNSYEQYF.

Many counts were recorded for this clonotype. This rearrangement joins TRBV7-9 to TRBJ2-7, with TRBD2 matching 12 bases. V was clipped by 8 bases and J by 7 bases; unmatched bases: 3. Germline assignment: CDR1 SEHNR and CDR2 FQNEAQ (reference sequence). The CDR3 sequence is 12 residues long. As DNA, the CDR3 is TGTGCCAGCGGGACTAGCGGGTTAGAGCAGTACTTC. It is translated as CASGTSGLEQYF.